What follows is one TCR beta chain and its context. Its antigen is still unknown. The V segment lost 5 bases and the J segment 6 bases; nucleotides outside the gene matches: 7. The CDR3 totals 13 residues. CDR1 and CDR2 from the germline V gene are SEHNR and FQNEAQ (reference sequence). An even split of each subset's genomic DNA across several immunoSEQ plates was performed. Profiling relied on immunoSEQ multiplex PCR, and the TCRdb table lists in-frame clones only, not all of them. The sample contains 2.3 million or so clones, 93% of which appear only once. This record comes from a study of shared clonotypes between healthy human individuals. Overall study: The donor pool was made up of two women and a few men aged 18 to 49. Three plates were used per donor for CD4 naive, three for CD4 memory, two for CD8 naive and one for CD8 memory.

Study-wide findings and caveats: Clonotype sharing among donors, it was expected, would be affected by sequencing depth.

Material: naive CD4+ T cells from PBMCs. Subset meaning: CD45RA+ positively selected. The genes are TRBV7-9 and TRBJ2-7; 7 bases align to TRBD1. The origin of this receptor is a man aged 18 to 30 in good health. Some clones in this sample may be carry-over from other donors' samples. CDR3 DNA: TGTGCCAGCAGCCAAAGGACAGGCACCGAGCAGTACTTC. Translation: CASSQRTGTEQYF.